One and the same sample provided the 2 T cell receptor beta chains below, sequenced in a study of blood T cell repertoires in COVID-19. Profiling relied on immunoSEQ multiplex PCR, and the TCRdb table lists in-frame clones only, not all of them. The repertoire holds 150,000 to 190,000 clones, with around 84% as singletons. Sequencing was done on a sample of peripheral blood. The origin of the receptors is a woman aged 55-70 years with COVID-19, enrolled during active disease.

The chain recombines TRBV6-2 or TRBV6-3 with TRBJ2-1, with TRBD1 matching 10 bases. Germline CDR1 reads MNHEY; CDR2 reads SVGEGT. Germline trimming cut 5 bases from V and 0 bases from J; bases unmatched to any gene: 4. There are 16 residues in the CDR3. This chain's CDR3 is CASSGRQGASYNEQFF. CDR3 nucleotide sequence: TGTGCCAGCAGTGGCCGACAGGGGGCCTCCTACAATGAGCAGTTCTTC.

The V and J genes are TRBV19 and TRBJ1-2; weak D call: TRBD1 (6 bases). The CDR3 runs 16 residues. Trimming removed 3 bases at V and 1 base at J, with 15 bases between. Germline CDR1 reads LNHDA; CDR2 reads SQIVND (reference sequence). The chain's CDR3 is CASSMGDRYFNYGYTF. The CDR3 coding sequence is TGTGCCAGTAGTATGGGAGACAGGTACTTTAACTATGGCTACACCTTC.